One and the same sample provided the 5 T cell receptor beta chains below, sequenced in a study of blood T cell repertoires in COVID-19. The protocol was immunoSEQ multiplex PCR, while the TCRdb copy is restricted to in-frame clones and leaves out a portion. The sample includes 9,500 to 11,000 clones, approximately 84% of them seen just once. The material sequenced was peripheral blood. These TCRs come from a man aged 45 to 65 with active COVID-19.

The chain couples TRBV7-9 to TRBJ2-1, with D tentatively TRBD1 (5 bases). Germline lookup yields CDR1 SEHNR and CDR2 FQNEAQ (reference sequence). The CDR3 sequence is 12 residues long. V was clipped by 1 base and J by 15 bases, with 13 bases between them. The CDR3: CASSLGGRSTFF. For the CDR3, the DNA is TGTGCCAGCAGCTTAGGGGGCAGGTCTACGTTCTTC. The whole variable domain, remainder taken from reference TRBV7-9 and TRBJ2-1, is DTGVSQNPRHKITKRGQNVTFRCDPISEHNRLYWYRQTLGQGPEFLTYFQNEAQLEKSRLLSDRFSAERPKGSFSTLEIQRTEQGDSAMYLCASSLGGRSTFFGPGTRLTVL.

CDR3 protein: CASSSPRESIETQYF. CDR3 sequence (DNA): TGTGCCAGCAGTTCCCCCCGGGAGAGTATAGAGACCCAGTACTTC. The rearrangement links TRBV27 to TRBJ2-5, with D perhaps matching TRBD2 (6 bases). V lost 4 bases, J lost 4 bases, and 16 bases lay in between. The V gene's germline CDR1 is MNHEY and CDR2 SMNVEV (reference sequence). The CDR3 covers 15 residues.

V gene TRBV27 combines with J gene TRBJ2-5, with D unclear. The germline CDR1 and CDR2 sequences are MNHEY and SMNVEV (reference sequence). The CDR3 covers 11 residues. V lost 4 bases, J lost 5 bases, and 5 bases lay in between. The CDR3 loop is CASSSRETQYF. CDR3 nucleotide sequence: TGTGCCAGCAGTTCCCGTGAGACCCAGTACTTC.

The chain couples TRBV6-6 to TRBJ2-1; the D gene is possibly TRBD1 (6 bases). CDR1 and CDR2 (germline): MNHNY, SVGAGI (reference sequence). The CDR3 length is 18 residues. The V and J ends lost 5 bases and 0 bases respectively, with 20 bases between them. CDR3 loop: CASSPPGHGDFSYNEQFF. The CDR3, as DNA: TGTGCCAGCAGTCCCCCGGGACACGGAGATTTCTCCTACAATGAGCAGTTCTTC.

The CDR3 protein is CASSPGLAGIETQYF. CDR3 bases: TGTGCCAGCAGTCCCGGACTAGCGGGAATAGAGACCCAGTACTTC. The chain has TRBV6-5 and TRBJ2-5; 12 positions match TRBD2. V trimming: 5 bases; J trimming: 4 bases; junction bases outside the gene matches: 5. From germline, CDR1 is MNHEY and CDR2 SVGAGI. There are 15 residues in the CDR3.